This TCR beta chain appears in the sequencing data of a study of T cells expressing NK-cell markers. For each CDR3 protein, TCRdb gives one entry from its re-call of the 5' RACE reads, without DNA. This sample's table reports a few hundred thousand distinct CDR3 sequences. The CDR3 consists of 16 residues. The germline V gene encodes CDR1 SGHAT and CDR2 FQNNGV. The chain carries TRBV11-2 and TRBJ2-1; lacking DNA, the TRBD2 call made by TCRdb goes unchecked. The sequence derives from a man in his late teens or twenties in good health. Sequenced: blood T cells: a sorted CD56 or NKG2C T cell subset, CD4+ or CD8+ T cells, or bulk PBMC T cells (not recorded which). CDR3: CASASPWERTYNEQFF.